A selection of T cell receptor beta chains follows, all from one sample in a study of T cell repertoires in cytomegalovirus infection. TCRdb called the reads again in MiXCR, with one record for every CDR3 protein. Altogether a few hundred thousand distinct CDR3 sequences are present, approximately 17% being singletons, with the ten largest covering roughly 50%. The specimen was CD8+ T cells from PBMCs. The receptors originated from a human donor in good health (CMV status not recorded). Some clones in this sample may be carry-over from other donors' samples. Both conserved end residues are part of each CDR3. A D gene is named only where the DNA matches it firmly. Rows give clone size only sometimes, using once, few, many, or a class for an expanded clone.

V	J	size	D	DNA	CDR3
TRBV7-6	TRBJ1-1	many	-	TGTGCCAGCAGCTTAACCGGATCCGTTAACACTGAAGCTTTCTTT	CASSLTGSVNTEAFF
TRBV7-9	TRBJ2-1	many	-	TGTGCCAGCAGCCTCCCGGGGTCCTCCTACAATGAGCAGTTCTTC	CASSLPGSSYNEQFF
TRBV11-2	TRBJ2-7	-	TRBD2	TGTGCCAGCAGCTTAGGTCTAGCGGGGAACTACGAGCAGTACTTC	CASSLGLAGNYEQYF
TRBV7-9	TRBJ1-2	many	-	TGTGCCAGCAGCTTAGGATCCACAGGGTATGGCTACACCTTC	CASSLGSTGYGYTF
TRBV20-1	TRBJ2-1	few	TRBD2	TGCAGTGCTAGGGGACTAGCCCCCTACAATGAGCAGTTCTTC	CSARGLAPYNEQFF
TRBV29-1	TRBJ2-5	-	TRBD1	TGCAGCGTCGACAGGGGGCGGAGGGAGACCCAGTACTTC	CSVDRGRRETQYF
TRBV2	TRBJ2-5	few	-	TGTGCCAGCAGTCCCCCTAACATGGAGATGAAGACCCAGTACTTC	CASSPPNMEMKTQYF
TRBV3-1	TRBJ1-5	-	-	TGTGCCAGCAGCCTTACCGGGGATCAGCCCCAGCATTTT	CASSLTGDQPQHF
TRBV10-3	TRBJ2-7	-	TRBD2	TGTGCCATCAGGGGTTCCGGGACTAGCGGGGTTCCTGGGGCAGGGGAGCAGTACTTC	CAIRGSGTSGVPGAGEQYF
TRBV7-8	TRBJ2-7	-	-	TGTGCCAGCAGCTTAGTTCGTGGGGGAGAAAGCTCCTACGAGCAGTACTTC	CASSLVRGGESSYEQYF
TRBV6-6	TRBJ1-5	many	TRBD1	TGTGCCAGCAGTTCGGACAGGGGGCTTTCGGGCAATCAGCCCCAGCATTTT	CASSSDRGLSGNQPQHF
TRBV5-8	TRBJ2-5	-	-	TGTGCCAGCAGCTTGAGCCTGGGGGAGACCCAGTACTTC	CASSLSLGETQYF
TRBV19	TRBJ2-7	-	-	TGTGCCAGTACTCTAGGGCAGGGCCCTTCCTACGAGCAGTACTTC	CASTLGQGPSYEQYF
TRBV7-6	TRBJ2-3	-	-	TGTGCCAGCAGCTGGGCGGGACATCCAGGCGGTGATACGCAGTATTTT	CASSWAGHPGGDTQYF
TRBV7-9	TRBJ2-1	many	-	TGTGCCAGCAGCCCCCTCGATGTGGGGGTTTACAATGAGCAGTTCTTC	CASSPLDVGVYNEQFF
TRBV19	TRBJ2-2	few	-	TGTGCCAGTAGTATTTTATTACAGGGAGGATCCGGGGAGCTGTTTTTT	CASSILLQGGSGELFF
TRBV14	TRBJ2-1	few	-	TGTGCCAGCAGCCAAGAGAGGTTCGGGGACAATGAGCAGTTCTTC	CASSQERFGDNEQFF
TRBV29-1	TRBJ1-1	-	TRBD1	TGCAGCGTTGTGTGGACAGGCATGAACACTGAAGCTTTCTTT	CSVVWTGMNTEAFF
TRBV6-1	TRBJ2-5	few	-	TGTGCCAGCATCCAGACGGGGGACCCTAAGAGGGCCCAGTACTTC	CASIQTGDPKRAQYF
TRBV7-8	TRBJ2-7	few	TRBD1	TGTGCCAGCAGCCCCCAGACAGGGGGTTCCTACGAGCAGTACTTC	CASSPQTGGSYEQYF
TRBV14	TRBJ1-2	-	-	TGTGCCAGCAGCCAAGATCCACGGTATTCATCCGTATATTCTAACTATGGCTACACCTTC	CASSQDPRYSSVYSNYGYTF
TRBV15	TRBJ2-1	-	TRBD1	TGTGCCACCAGCAGAGATGCCACAGGGGAAGGAGATGAGCAGTTCTTC	CATSRDATGEGDEQFF
TRBV4-3	TRBJ2-5	-	-	TGCGCCAGCAGCCAATCCCTTCTTCGCGGGGGCTCCCCAGAGACCCAGTACTTC	CASSQSLLRGGSPETQYF
TRBV28	TRBJ1-1	few	-	TGTGCCAGCAGTTTACCCCTTAGCAGCACTGAAGCTTTCTTT	CASSLPLSSTEAFF
TRBV25-1	TRBJ2-1	-	-	TGTGCCAGCAGTGAAGATGTGGGGGGCTTGTCCTACAATGAGCAGTTCTTC	CASSEDVGGLSYNEQFF
TRBV7-9	TRBJ1-1	many	-	TGTGCCAGCAGCTTACCCTTTACCCGCGGGACTGAGAACACTGAAGCTTTCTTT	CASSLPFTRGTENTEAFF
TRBV20-1	TRBJ2-4	few	-	TGCAGTGCTAGAGATACAGGGTGGGAAAACATTCAGTACTTC	CSARDTGWENIQYF
TRBV12-5	TRBJ1-2	many	TRBD1	TGTGCTATCGACAGGGGGCCCTATGGCTACACCTTC	CAIDRGPYGYTF
TRBV15	TRBJ2-7	-	TRBD1	TGTGCCACCAGCCTACCCTCAACGGGACAGGCCTACGAGCAGTACTTC	CATSLPSTGQAYEQYF
TRBV4-1	TRBJ1-5	-	-	TGCGCCAGCAGCCATGACCGGGCGTTTGAGCCCCAGCATTTT	CASSHDRAFEPQHF
TRBV5-1	TRBJ1-1	-	TRBD1	TGCGCCAGCAGCCCTCGATCTTCGGGGACAGGGGAAGCTTTCTTT	CASSPRSSGTGEAFF
TRBV29-1	TRBJ1-2	few	TRBD1	TGCAGCGTTGATCAGGGGGCCTATGGCTACACCTTC	CSVDQGAYGYTF
TRBV6-2/TRBV6-3	TRBJ2-2	-	TRBD2	TGTGCCAGCAGTTACTCGCTAGCGGGGCTGAACACCGGGGAGCTGTTTTTT	CASSYSLAGLNTGELFF
TRBV28	TRBJ2-7	-	-	TGTGCCAGCAGTTTCCAGGGAGATGGACTGTACGAGCAGTACTTC	CASSFQGDGLYEQYF
TRBV2	TRBJ2-2	few	-	TGTGCCAGCAGTGGGTTGGAGCGGATGAAAGCCGGGGAGCTGTTTTTT	CASSGLERMKAGELFF
TRBV6-5	TRBJ2-1	-	TRBD2	TGTGCCAGCAGTTCCCCACCCTTATCAGGACTAGCGGGGGACGGCTCCTACAATGAGCAGTTCTTC	CASSSPPLSGLAGDGSYNEQFF
TRBV12-2	TRBJ2-1	-	-	TGTGCAAGTCGCTCGGAAGGCGGGGGGGGATACAATGAGCAGTTCTTC	CASRSEGGGGYNEQFF
TRBV6-5	TRBJ2-1	many	-	TGTGCCAGCACTGGACCCCACAATGAGCAGTTCTTC	CASTGPHNEQFF
TRBV27	TRBJ2-7	few	TRBD1	TGTGCCAGCAGGGGACAGGGACCATCCTACGAGCAGTACTTC	CASRGQGPSYEQYF
TRBV5-6	TRBJ1-2	many	TRBD1	TGTGCCAGCAGCTTGGCAGCGAGGACAGGGGAGGATGGCTACACCTTC	CASSLAARTGEDGYTF
TRBV7-4	TRBJ1-5	-	-	TGTGCCAGCAGCCCGAAAGGGGAAAGCAATCAGCCCCAGCATTTT	CASSPKGESNQPQHF
TRBV7-6	TRBJ1-3	few	-	TGTGCCAGCAGAGGCGGTGCGCCTGGAAACACCATATATTTT	CASRGGAPGNTIYF
TRBV6-5	TRBJ2-7	few	-	TGTGCCAGCACCCCGACAGACTCCTACGAGCAGTACTTC	CASTPTDSYEQYF
TRBV2	TRBJ1-6	many	-	TGTGCCAGCAGGATTTCACCCCTCCACTTT	CASRISPLHF
TRBV6-5	TRBJ1-2	many	TRBD1	TGTGCCAGCAGTTTTTCGAGGGGGCTCTATGGCTACACCTTC	CASSFSRGLYGYTF
TRBV27	TRBJ1-6	-	TRBD1	TGTGCCAGCAGGCCGGGACAGGGTGTCTCCTATAATTCACCCCTCCACTTT	CASRPGQGVSYNSPLHF
TRBV7-8	TRBJ2-6	many	-	TGTGCCAGCAGCTTATTTGGGTCTGGGGCCAACGTCCTGACTTTC	CASSLFGSGANVLTF
TRBV7-9	TRBJ2-3	few	TRBD2	TGTGCCAGCAGCTCCGCTGAGGGACTAGCGGGGGGTGCCCGTAGCACAGATACGCAGTATTTT	CASSSAEGLAGGARSTDTQYF
TRBV19	TRBJ2-4	many	-	TGTGCCAGTAGAGAGTTGGCGTCGGGAGCCAAAAACATTCAGTACTTC	CASRELASGAKNIQYF
TRBV20-1	TRBJ2-1	few	-	TGCAGTGCTAGGGCTACAGGGGGGGGGACCTACAATGAGCAGTTCTTC	CSARATGGGTYNEQFF
TRBV28	TRBJ2-5	-	-	TGTGCCAGCAGATCCTCACAGCCGCAGGAGACCCAGTACTTC	CASRSSQPQETQYF